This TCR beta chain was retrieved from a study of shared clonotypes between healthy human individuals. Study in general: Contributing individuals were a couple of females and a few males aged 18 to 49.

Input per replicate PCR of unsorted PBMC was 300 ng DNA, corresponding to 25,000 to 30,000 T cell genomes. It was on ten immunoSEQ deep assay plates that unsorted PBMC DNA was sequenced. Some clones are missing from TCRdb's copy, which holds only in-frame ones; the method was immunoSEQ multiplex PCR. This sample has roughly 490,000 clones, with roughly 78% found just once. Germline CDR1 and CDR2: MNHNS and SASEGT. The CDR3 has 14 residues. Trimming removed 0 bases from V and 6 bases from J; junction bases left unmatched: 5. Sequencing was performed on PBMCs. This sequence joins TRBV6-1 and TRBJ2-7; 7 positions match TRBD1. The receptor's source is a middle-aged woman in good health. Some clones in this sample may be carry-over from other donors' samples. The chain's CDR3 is CASSEALQGPEQYF. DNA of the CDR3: TGTGCCAGCAGTGAAGCCCTACAGGGGCCCGAGCAGTACTTC.